This T cell receptor beta chain was documented in a study of esophageal squamous cell carcinoma under preoperative chemotherapy. Time point here: after preoperative PTX-NDP chemotherapy. MiXCR was run by TCRdb on the PCR reads, yielding one entry per CDR3 protein. The profile covers around 34,000 distinct CDR3 sequences, with 50% to 60% appearing a single time and around 23% taken by the ten largest. Germline V gene lookup returns CDR1 SGHVS and CDR2 FQNEAQ. The CDR3 has 16 amino acids. The sample was collected from a patient given preoperative chemotherapy. The chain recombines TRBV7-8 with TRBJ2-3; tentative D call: TRBD1 (6 bases). The DNA matches TRBJ2-7 better at its end, which makes the J call doubtful. The TCR comes from a human donor with esophageal squamous cell carcinoma. The donor label of this sample is uncertain. The CDR3 bases are TGTGCCAGCAGCAACCTGGCGGTGGGGGCCAGTGATACGCAGTACTTC. The encoded protein is CASSNLAVGASDTQYF.